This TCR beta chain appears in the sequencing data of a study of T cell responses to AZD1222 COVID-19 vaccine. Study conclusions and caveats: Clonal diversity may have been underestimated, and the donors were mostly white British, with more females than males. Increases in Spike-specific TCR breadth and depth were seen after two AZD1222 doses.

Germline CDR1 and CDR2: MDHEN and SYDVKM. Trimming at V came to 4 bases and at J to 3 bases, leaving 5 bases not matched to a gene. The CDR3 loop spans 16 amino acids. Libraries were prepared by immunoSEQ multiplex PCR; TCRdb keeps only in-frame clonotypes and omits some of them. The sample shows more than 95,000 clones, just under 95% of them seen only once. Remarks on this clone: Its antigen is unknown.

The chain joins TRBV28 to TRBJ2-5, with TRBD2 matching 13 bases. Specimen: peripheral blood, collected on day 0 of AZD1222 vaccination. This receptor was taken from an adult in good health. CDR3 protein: CASSSLTSGRKETQYF. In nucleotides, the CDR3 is TGTGCCAGCAGTTCCCTGACTAGCGGGAGGAAAGAGACCCAGTACTTC.